This T cell receptor beta chain was sequenced for a study of CD8+ T cells in alopecia areata. Study in general: It was oral tofacitinib, at 5 to 10 mg twice daily, that treated patients received.

A word on this clone: Its specificity is unknown.

Study-wide points: Across lesional scalp, and particularly alopecia totalis/universalis, clonality surpassed that of normal scalp.

Sampling of alopecia areata patients yielded lesional scalp punch biopsies as well as peripheral blood. CD4+ and CD8+ T cells were sorted from PBMCs stained for CD3, CD4 and CD8. Germline loops: CDR1 SGDLS, CDR2 YYNGEE. The CDR3 covers 14 residues. V was trimmed by 0 bases and J by 6 bases, leaving 11 bases between them. Sequencing templates came from extracted RNA that was reverse transcribed into cDNA. Some clones are missing from TCRdb's copy, which holds only in-frame ones; the method was immunoSEQ multiplex PCR. The table shows fewer than 250,000 clones, with approximately 52% occurring only once.

The V and J genes are TRBV9 and TRBJ2-3; D gene ambiguous. The specimen comprised CD4+ T cells sorted from blood, sampled at week 0. The TCR comes from a human donor with alopecia areata. The CDR3 spells CASSVGGSLDTQYF. In DNA, the CDR3 is TGTGCCAGCAGCGTAGGAGGTAGTCTTGATACGCAGTATTTT.